This T cell receptor beta chain was identified in a study of T cells after yellow fever vaccination. The overall study: With SMART-Seq v4 Ultra Low Input, the fractions containing low cell numbers were prepared.

Trimming removed 0 bases at V and 3 bases at J, with 5 bases between. From germline, CDR1 is SGHTA and CDR2 FQGNSA. The CDR3 covers 13 residues. Conversion of TCR transcripts into cDNA relied on 5'RACE template switching, which added a universal primer site and UMIs. A single record per CDR3 protein comes from TCRdb applying MiXCR to the 5' RACE reads. The repertoire holds some 300,000 distinct CDR3 sequences, less than 9.5% seen once, with approximately 3.5% in the top ten. The sample holds a few counts of this clonotype. Its antigen is as yet unknown. Study results and limitations: Booster sampling recovered most clones from primary vaccination (nearly 98% CD4, around 90% CD8). Though it reached lower strength, the secondary response hit its peak faster, day 5 versus 15.

The source of this sequence is a man younger than 35 who received the YFV17D yellow fever vaccine. Sequences were derived from CD4+ T cells sorted from PBMCs, sampled 5 days after the yellow fever booster vaccination. The chain links TRBV7-2 to TRBJ2-5; D is uncertain. CDR3 coding DNA: TGTGCCAGCAGCTTAGCGGACGAAGAGACCCAGTACTTC. Translated: CASSLADEETQYF.